One sample yielded the 8 T cell receptor beta chains listed below, sequenced in a study of glioma-infiltrating T cells after dendritic cell vaccination. Specified time point: after dendritic cell vaccination, including at tumor progression/relapse. Here immunoSEQ multiplex PCR was the method, and the copy in TCRdb shows in-frame clones only, minus some. Of more than 75,000 clones in the sample, roughly four fifths were seen once. The source material was blood, sampled after dendritic cell vaccination. The receptors here all came from a human donor with glioblastoma.

The rearrangement uses TRBV6-1 and TRBJ2-1; 8 nucleotides agree with TRBD1. Losses at the gene ends were 4 bases for V and 2 bases for J; bases not matched to a gene: 4. Germline CDR1 reads MNHNS; CDR2 reads SASEGT. The CDR3 is 15 amino acids. The chain's CDR3 is CASSGGQEPYNEQFF. The CDR3 nucleotides are TGTGCCAGCAGTGGGGGACAGGAGCCCTACAATGAGCAGTTCTTC.

This chain connects TRBV19 to TRBJ2-3, with 11 positions matching TRBD2. CDR1 is LNHDA and CDR2 is SQIVND in the germline V gene (reference sequence). The CDR3 length is 15 residues. V gave up 8 bases and J gave up 5 bases; unmatched junction bases: 9. In nucleotides, the CDR3 is TGTGCCAGTGCCATTACTAGCGGGGGAGTAGATACGCAGTATTTT. Encoded protein: CASAITSGGVDTQYF.

The genes are TRBV6-5 and TRBJ2-1, with 9 nucleotides matching TRBD2. The length of the CDR3 is 15 residues. Germline loops: CDR1 MNHEY, CDR2 SVGAGI. The trim removed 6 bases at V and 4 bases at J, leaving 7 bases unmatched. In nucleotides, the CDR3 is TGTGCCAGCAGGGCTAGCGGGGCCTTATACAATGAGCAGTTCTTC. It translates to CASRASGALYNEQFF.

The V call is TRBV5-1, the J call TRBJ1-1; a possible D gene is TRBD1 (6 bases). V was cut by 4 bases and J by 5 bases, with 15 bases left in between. The CDR3 totals 14 residues. Germline CDR1 is SGHRS and CDR2 is YFSETQ. CDR3 DNA: TGCGCCAGCAGCCCGGGGGGCAGTAATACTGAAGCTTTCTTT. Its protein is CASSPGGSNTEAFF.

The chain combines TRBV7-3 with TRBJ2-1; 9 positions agree with TRBD2. The J segment lost 7 bases and the V segment lost 1 base, leaving 11 bases of the junction unmatched. Germline values: CDR1 SGHTA, CDR2 FQGTGA. CDR3 length: 17 residues. CDR3 sequence: CASSLSPLAGGFNEQFF. CDR3 nucleotide sequence: TGTGCCAGCAGCTTAAGCCCTCTGGCGGGGGGGTTTAATGAGCAGTTCTTC.

This clone was observed a handful of times. The chain employs TRBV27 and TRBJ2-1; the match to TRBD1 covers 7 bases. The CDR3 covers 15 residues. J gave up 4 bases and V 6 bases, and 9 bases lay outside the gene matches. CDR1 is MNHEY, CDR2 SMNVEV, per germline (reference sequence). CDR3 sequence reads: CASRAQGSQYNEQFF. CDR3 nucleotides: TGTGCCAGCAGAGCACAGGGGTCGCAGTACAATGAGCAGTTCTTC.

This chain connects TRBV7-9 to TRBJ2-7; no firm D call. V shed 5 bases and J shed 1 base, with 6 bases lying between them. The CDR3 extends over 12 amino acids. Per germline, CDR1 SEHNR and CDR2 FQNEAQ (reference sequence). CDR3 coding DNA: TGTGCCAGCAGCCAAACTTCCTACGAGCAGTACTTC. Translated: CASSQTSYEQYF.

This clone was counted a few times. V is TRBV18 and J is TRBJ1-1; tentatively, D is TRBD1 (6 bases). Trimming took off 6 bases at V and 7 bases at J, with 15 bases between the two ends. The V gene's germline CDR1 is KGHSH and CDR2 LQKENI. The CDR3 has 13 amino acids. This chain's CDR3 is CASSLGQDLEAFF. The CDR3 region has the DNA TGTGCCAGCTCGCTGGGACAAGATCTTGAAGCTTTCTTT.